The 5 T cell receptor beta chains given below trace back to one sample, sequenced in a study of control samples from healthy donors and cancer patients. Sequencing was performed with immunoSEQ multiplex PCR; in TCRdb, only in-frame clones are kept and a portion is missing. The sample includes around 94,000 clones, 70% to 90% of them seen just once. Source material: blood. Source of these receptors: a woman aged 45 to 65 in good health.

The chain carries TRBV9 and TRBJ2-1; maybe TRBD1 (6 bases). Germline values: CDR1 SGDLS, CDR2 YYNGEE. Trimming took off 0 bases at V and 8 bases at J, with 12 bases between the two ends. There are 14 residues in the CDR3. In nucleotides, the CDR3 is TGTGCCAGCAGCGTAGTGGCAGGGGATTATGAGCAGTTCTTC. Translated: CASSVVAGDYEQFF.

The J gene is TRBJ1-2, the V gene TRBV7-9; 11 bases fit TRBD1. V shed 5 bases and J 5 bases; nucleotides not matched to a gene: 7. The CDR3 is made up of 15 amino acids. Germline V gives CDR1 SEHNR, CDR2 FQNEAQ (reference sequence). The chain's CDR3 is CASSDSGTGGYGYTF. The CDR3, as DNA: TGTGCCAGCAGCGATAGTGGGACAGGGGGATATGGCTACACCTTC. The full variable domain, completed using reference TRBV7-9 and TRBJ1-2, is DTGVSQNPRHKITKRGQNVTFRCDPISEHNRLYWYRQTLGQGPEFLTYFQNEAQLEKSRLLSDRFSAERPKGSFSTLEIQRTEQGDSAMYLCASSDSGTGGYGYTFGSGTRLTVV.

The CDR3 bases are TGTGCCAGTAGTCCTGACAGGGGGGCCTACAATGAGCAGTTCTTC. This translates into CASSPDRGAYNEQFF. This chain joins TRBV19 and TRBJ2-1; TRBD1 aligns across 9 bases. The CDR3 spans 15 residues. V was pared by 5 bases and J by 2 bases, with 4 bases of the junction left unmatched. The V gene's germline CDR1 is LNHDA and CDR2 SQIVND (reference sequence).

This chain joins TRBV7-2 and TRBJ2-2, with a possible D match to TRBD2 (5 bases). Germline V CDR1 and CDR2: SGHTA, FQGNSA. The V and J ends lost 2 bases and 0 bases respectively, with 10 bases between them. The CDR3 runs to 16 residues. Written as DNA, the CDR3 is TGTGCCAGCAGCTTACGGGCCGGGACGAACACCGGGGAGCTGTTTTTT. Its translation is CASSLRAGTNTGELFF.

V gene TRBV9 combines with J gene TRBJ2-2; 8 bases are a match to TRBD2. With 2 bases clipped from V and 3 bases from J, the junction kept 6 bases outside the gene matches. CDR1 SGDLS and CDR2 YYNGEE come from the germline V gene. The CDR3 has 16 amino acids. The CDR3 sequence is CASSVRFGGDTGELFF. CDR3 nucleotides: TGTGCCAGCAGCGTGAGGTTCGGGGGGGACACCGGGGAGCTGTTTTTT. Filled out from reference TRBV9 and TRBJ2-2, the complete variable domain reads DSGVTQTPKHLITATGQRVTLRCSPRSGDLSVYWYQQSLDQGLQFLIQYYNGEERAKGNILERFSAQQFPDLHSELNLSSLELGDSALYFCASSVRFGGDTGELFFGEGSRLTVL.